This T cell receptor beta chain stems from a study of blood T cell repertoires in COVID-19. Background on the study: Collection of acute and convalescent COVID-19 samples took place in the United States, Italy and Spain. PBMCs, B-cell-depleted T cells, or T cells were the source of the cDNA or gDNA that made up the material.

Points on this clone: This sample also contains other DNA sequences that code for the same CDR3.

TCRdb keeps only in-frame clones here, not all; method: immunoSEQ multiplex PCR. The data contain some 350,000 clones, 85% to 90% of them singletons. Followed over time, Seattle patients had been enrolled while infection was active. CDR1 and CDR2 (germline): MRHNA, SNTAGT. The CDR3 runs 15 residues. Germline trimming cut 3 bases from V and 4 bases from J; bases unmatched to any gene: 6. Sequenced: peripheral blood. This chain uses TRBV6-4 with TRBJ2-1; 7 bases map to TRBD1. The receptor comes from a woman aged 45-65 years with COVID-19, enrolled during active disease. The CDR3 loop is CASSETGNSYNEQFF. The CDR3, as DNA: TGTGCCAGCAGTGAGACAGGGAATTCTTACAATGAGCAGTTCTTC.